In this sample, the clone carrying this T cell receptor beta chain turned up many times. Its antigen is still unknown. The time point was: persistent/refractory GD, antithyroid drugs over 5 years with positive TRAb. Preparation of the TCR library used RNA extracted from PBMCs. This entry belongs to a study of regulatory T cells in long-lasting Graves disease. Study results and limitations: TRBV28, TRBJ1-2 and TRBJ2-5 were segments that persistent disease favored. The small sample size may have reduced accuracy.

Arm-PCR of CDR3 regions with iRepertoire HTBI primers generated TCR beta libraries. TCRdb re-called the multiplex PCR reads through MiXCR, storing one row per CDR3 protein. The table records 450,000 or so distinct CDR3 sequences, approximately 22% of them present only once. The V end was cut by 0 bases, the J end by 8 bases, with 17 bases between. CDR1 and CDR2 (germline): SGHRS, YFSETQ. The CDR3 extends over 16 amino acids. The clonotype was recovered from a female donor with Graves disease. The sample was peripheral blood mononuclear cells (PBMCs), taken when the disease was refractory, from a patient treated with antithyroid drugs. This chain links TRBV5-1 with TRBJ1-4, with D unresolved. CDR3 sequence reads: CASSLAGPRYSEKLFF. CDR3 DNA: TGCGCCAGCAGCTTGGCCGGACCGCGATATAGCGAAAAACTGTTTTTT.